This TCR beta chain was retrieved from a study of CD8+CD57+ T cells in acquired aplastic anemia. As for the study in general: Researchers reported that healthy donors averaged about 10.8 million reads for CD4+ cells.

Profiling of TCR beta VDJ combinations and CDR3 sequences used genomic DNA as template. TCRdb processed the reads anew with MiXCR; each CDR3 protein has one entry. In the table there are about 130,000 distinct CDR3 sequences, about 46% of which are singletons. Germline CDR1 and CDR2: LGHDT and YNNKEL (reference sequence). Trimming took off 0 bases at V and 4 bases at J, with 9 bases between the two ends. CDR3 length equals 14 residues. This clonotype was counted many times. The sequenced material came from sorted CD4+, CD8+, or CD8+CD57+ T cells (not recorded which) from PBMCs. This rearrangement joins TRBV3-1 to TRBJ1-2, with unresolved D. The receptor comes from a human donor in good health, serving as a control. CDR3 protein: CASSQEGGFYGYTF. CDR3 sequence (DNA): TGTGCCAGCAGCCAAGAGGGCGGGTTCTATGGCTACACCTTC.